Reported below is one T cell receptor (beta chain). The CDR3 totals 13 residues. Looked up from germline, CDR1 is MNHEY and CDR2 is SVGAGI. The V and J ends lost 0 bases and 4 bases respectively, with 5 bases between them. Survey-level TCR beta sequencing used the immunoSEQ assay. Here immunoSEQ multiplex PCR was the method, and the copy in TCRdb shows in-frame clones only, minus some. The repertoire holds some 68,000 clones, with roughly 95% as singletons. The chain carries TRBV6-5 and TRBJ2-3; D is unclear. Sequencing was carried out using PBMCs. This TCR was sampled from a man in his forties with rheumatoid arthritis. DNA for the CDR3: TGTGCCAGCAGTTACTCTCTTCCAGATACGCAGTATTTT. It yields the protein CASSYSLPDTQYF.